This T cell receptor beta chain came from a study of follicular helper T cells after annual influenza vaccination. This CDR3 is built from 12 residues. CDR1 LNHDA and CDR2 SQIVND come from the germline V gene (reference sequence). V lost 4 bases to trimming and J lost 5 bases, with 7 bases between them. Produced via immunoSEQ multiplex PCR; TCRdb's table is partial and in-frame only. Counted here are approximately 9,000 clones, approximately 78% occurring once; the ten biggest clones make up 3% to 4%. The time point denotes: 2014-2015 season, 7 days after vaccination. Specimen: CXCR5+ CD38- circulating T follicular helper cells from blood, collected 7 days after influenza vaccination. Regarding subset: circulating Tfh, non-naive CD4+CXCR5+PD-1+ (ICOS+CD38+ or ICOS-CD38-). V and J are TRBV19 and TRBJ2-3; D is ambiguous. The receptor comes from an adult who received the influenza vaccine. CDR3 in amino acids: CASSTLIDTQYF. In nucleotides, the CDR3 is TGTGCCAGTAGTACGTTAATAGATACGCAGTATTTT.